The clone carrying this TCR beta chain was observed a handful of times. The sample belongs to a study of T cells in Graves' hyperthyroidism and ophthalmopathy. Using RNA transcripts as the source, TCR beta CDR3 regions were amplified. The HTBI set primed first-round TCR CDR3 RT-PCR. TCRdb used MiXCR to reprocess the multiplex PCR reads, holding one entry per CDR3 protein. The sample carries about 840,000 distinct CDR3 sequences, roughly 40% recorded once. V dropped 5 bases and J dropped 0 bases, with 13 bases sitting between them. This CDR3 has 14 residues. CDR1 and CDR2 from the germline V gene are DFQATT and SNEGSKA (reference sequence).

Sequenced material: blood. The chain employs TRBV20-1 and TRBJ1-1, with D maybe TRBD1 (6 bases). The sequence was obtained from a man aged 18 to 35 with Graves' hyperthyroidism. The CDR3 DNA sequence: TGCAGTGCTTCCCCTGGGACACTGAACACTGAAGCTTTCTTT. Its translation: CSASPGTLNTEAFF.